These 24 T cell receptor beta chains were sequenced from one sample in a study of CD8+ T cells in alopecia areata. Treatment noted: oral pan-JAK inhibitor, 5-10 mg twice daily. Isolated RNA was reverse transcribed into cDNA used as the sequencing template. Profiling relied on immunoSEQ multiplex PCR, and the TCRdb table lists in-frame clones only, not all of them. This sample carries about 74,000 clones, 25% to 30% of them seen once, and the ten largest clones take more than 13%. The sequencing used CD8+ T cells sorted from blood, collected at week 4, from a patient treated with tofacitinib. The receptors were sampled from a human donor with alopecia areata.

A few counts support this clone. This rearrangement joins TRBV11-2 to TRBJ2-1, with TRBD2 matching over 15 bases. The V gene's germline CDR1 is SGHAT and CDR2 FQNNGV. V lost 6 bases to trimming and J lost 6 bases; unmatched junction nucleotides: 3. This CDR3 is built from 15 residues. The DNA for the CDR3 is TGTGCCAGCAGGCGGGGACTAGCGGGAGGCAATGAGCAGTTCTTC. Protein sequence: CASRRGLAGGNEQFF. The whole variable domain, remainder taken from reference TRBV11-2 and TRBJ2-1, is EAGVAQSPRYKIIEKRQSVAFWCNPISGHATLYWYQQILGQGPKLLIQFQNNGVVDDSQLPKDRFSAERLKGVDSTLKIQPAKLEDSAVYLCASRRGLAGGNEQFFGPGTRLTVL.

The V call is TRBV11-2, the J call TRBJ1-2; D gene ambiguous. Germline V CDR1 and CDR2: SGHAT, FQNNGV. Trimming stripped 1 base from V and 8 bases from J, with 8 bases between. The CDR3 has 12 amino acids. The CDR3 spells CASSLGTQGYTF. CDR3 DNA: TGTGCCAGCAGCTTAGGGACGCAGGGCTACACCTTC.

This clone was picked up a small number of times. The V and J genes are TRBV10-3 and TRBJ2-7, with 9 positions matching TRBD2. The V segment lost 8 bases and the J segment 6 bases; nucleotides outside the gene matches: 5. The CDR3 totals 12 residues. Germline V gene lookup returns CDR1 ENHRY and CDR2 SYGVKD. Here the CDR3 reads CAIDSGSREQYF. DNA of the CDR3: TGTGCCATCGATAGCGGGAGCCGCGAGCAGTACTTC.

The genes are TRBV30 and TRBJ1-1, with TRBD1 matching over 8 bases. The trim removed 5 bases at V and 8 bases at J, leaving 4 bases unmatched. This CDR3 has 11 amino acids. Germline loops: CDR1 GTSNPN, CDR2 SVGIG (reference sequence). This CDR3 is CAWLWDREAFF. CDR3 DNA sequence: TGTGCCTGGTTGTGGGACAGGGAAGCTTTCTTT.

The chain links TRBV29-1 to TRBJ2-2; 9 bases fit TRBD1. V lost 3 bases, J lost 6 bases, and 2 bases stayed unmatched. Germline CDR1 and CDR2: SQVTM and ANQGSEA. This CDR3 comprises 13 residues. DNA for the CDR3: TGCAGCGTTGAGACAGGGGGTCCCGGGGAGCTGTTTTTT. Translation gives CSVETGGPGELFF.

This clone has more than one count but fewer than ten. The chain has TRBV5-1 and TRBJ2-7; 9 bases agree with TRBD1. The germline gives CDR1 SGHRS, CDR2 YFSETQ. The V segment lost 0 bases and the J segment 6 bases; nucleotides outside the gene matches: 7. The CDR3 is 15 residues long. The CDR3 protein is CASSLVRTGDGEQYF. The CDR3 DNA reads as TGCGCCAGCAGCTTGGTCAGGACAGGGGACGGCGAGCAGTACTTC.

The J gene is TRBJ1-2, the V gene TRBV29-1, with unresolved D. The ends were cut back, 2 bases at V and 0 bases at J, with 7 bases in the middle. CDR3 length: 13 residues. In germline, CDR1 is SQVTM, CDR2 ANQGSEA. CDR3 amino acids: CSVERGTNYGYTF. CDR3 DNA: TGCAGCGTTGAACGGGGTACTAACTATGGCTACACCTTC.

The chain has TRBV29-1 and TRBJ2-1; no definite D call. Germline V CDR1 and CDR2: SQVTM, ANQGSEA. The CDR3 contains 13 residues. Trimming left V 4 bases short and J 7 bases short, with 14 bases between. The CDR3: CSVGMGLRNEQFF. The CDR3 DNA sequence: TGCAGCGTTGGAATGGGCTTGAGGAATGAGCAGTTCTTC.

As regards this clone: A much larger clone is a single base away; this may be a read error. The same CDR3 is also encoded by other DNA sequences in this sample. The gene calls are TRBV9 and TRBJ1-5; maybe TRBD1 (6 bases). Per germline, CDR1 SGDLS and CDR2 YYNGEE. The CDR3 consists of 14 residues. Trimming removed 10 bases at V and 1 base at J, with 15 bases between. The CDR3 reads CARRGGGSNQPQHF. The CDR3 DNA reads TGTGCCCGCCGCGGGGGGGGCAGCAATCAGCCCCAGCATTTT. Full variable domain (missing parts from reference TRBV9 and TRBJ1-5): DSGVTQTPKHLITATGQRVTLRCSPRSGDLSVYWYQQSLDQGLQFLIQYYNGEERAKGNILERFSAQQFPDLHSELNLSSLELGDSALYFCARRGGGSNQPQHFGDGTRLSIL.

The J gene is TRBJ2-1, the V gene TRBV27; a weak D match, TRBD2 (5 bases). Between the trimmed V and J ends, which lost 6 bases and 10 bases, there was a span of 16 bases. CDR1 MNHEY and CDR2 SMNVEV come from the germline V gene (reference sequence). The CDR3 covers 13 residues. In DNA form, the CDR3 reads TGTGCCAGCAGCCCCCGTTTTAAGCGGGAGCAGTTCTTC. The encoded protein is CASSPRFKREQFF.

This rearrangement joins TRBV29-1 to TRBJ2-3, with 7 bases matching TRBD1. J lost 3 bases, V lost 0 bases, and 3 bases had no gene match. CDR1 is SQVTM and CDR2 is ANQGSEA in the germline V gene. There are 14 residues in the CDR3. In DNA form, the CDR3 reads TGCAGCGTTGAAGACCCGACAGGGACAGATACGCAGTATTTT. It is translated as CSVEDPTGTDTQYF.

CDR3 region: CASSFSRYEQFF. The CDR3 DNA reads TGTGCCAGCAGCTTTTCCAGATATGAGCAGTTCTTC. J is TRBJ2-1 and V is TRBV11-2; no clear D gene. The length of the CDR3 is 12 residues. Germline loops: CDR1 SGHAT, CDR2 FQNNGV. The ends were cut back, 3 bases at V and 8 bases at J, with 8 bases in the middle.

The J gene is TRBJ2-5, the V gene TRBV4-1; 7 nucleotides agree with TRBD1. Trimming at V came to 0 bases and at J to 4 bases, leaving 5 bases not matched to a gene. The CDR3 is 15 amino acids. Germline V lookup: CDR1 MGHRA, CDR2 YSYEKL. The CDR3 DNA sequence: TGCGCCAGCAGCCAAGATGCTGGGACAGCAGAGACCCAGTACTTC. It encodes CASSQDAGTAETQYF.

V gene TRBV28 combines with J gene TRBJ2-3; either TRBD1 or TRBD2 may fit D (6 bases each). Trimming took off 4 bases at V and 4 bases at J, with 18 bases between the two ends. Germline V CDR1 and CDR2: MDHEN, SYDVKM. The CDR3 spans 16 residues. CDR3 amino acids: CASSWRGDSPADTQYF. CDR3 DNA: TGTGCCAGCAGTTGGAGGGGGGACTCTCCGGCAGATACGCAGTATTTT.

The chain is built from TRBV29-1 and TRBJ2-1, with D uncertain. Trimming pared 3 bases from V and 7 bases from J, leaving 10 bases between. The CDR3 covers 12 residues. Germline CDR1 and CDR2: SQVTM and ANQGSEA. The CDR3 here is CSVETDFNEQFF. Written as DNA, the CDR3 is TGCAGCGTTGAGACCGATTTTAATGAGCAGTTCTTC.

This sequence joins TRBV30 and TRBJ2-7; tentative D call: TRBD2 (5 bases). Germline CDR1 reads GTSNPN; CDR2 reads SVGIG (reference sequence). V lost 5 bases to trimming and J lost 2 bases, with 13 bases between them. This CDR3 has 13 residues. The CDR3 DNA sequence: TGTGCCTGGGACTCCGGGAACACCTACGAGCAGTACTTC. This translates into CAWDSGNTYEQYF.

A few counts support this clone. The V and J genes are TRBV27 and TRBJ2-1; 11 positions match TRBD2. The CDR3 contains 15 residues. The J segment lost 9 bases and the V segment lost 2 bases, leaving 6 bases of the junction unmatched. Germline CDR1 is MNHEY and CDR2 is SMNVEV (reference sequence). CDR3 amino acids: CASSLATSGIREQFF. CDR3 nucleotide sequence: TGTGCCAGCAGTTTAGCGACTAGCGGGATCCGTGAGCAGTTCTTC.

This clone was picked up a small number of times. This chain links TRBV27 with TRBJ1-1; D ambiguous. The germline V gene has CDR1 MNHEY and CDR2 SMNVEV (reference sequence). The V gene lost 3 bases and the J gene lost 6 bases, with 11 bases spanning the gap. CDR3 size: 13 residues. CDR3 amino acids: CASSLGKEAEAFF. DNA for the CDR3: TGTGCCAGCAGTTTGGGGAAGGAAGCTGAAGCTTTCTTT.

This chain connects TRBV29-1 to TRBJ2-7; the D is unclear. The ends were cut back, 7 bases at V and 0 bases at J, with 7 bases in the middle. This CDR3 contains 11 residues. Germline CDR1 is SQVTM and CDR2 is ANQGSEA. Here the CDR3 DNA reads TGCAGCGGAACACACTCCTACGAGCAGTACTTC. This codes for CSGTHSYEQYF.

This chain connects TRBV20-1 to TRBJ2-7; D is uncertain. This CDR3 contains 11 residues. CDR1 is DFQATT, CDR2 SNEGSKA, per germline (reference sequence). V dropped 1 base and J dropped 3 bases, with 4 bases sitting between them. The DNA of the CDR3 is TGCAGTGCTAGAGGGGACTACGAGCAGTACTTC. This encodes CSARGDYEQYF.

This clone was found many times. The V call is TRBV27, the J call TRBJ2-7, with 13 bases matching TRBD2. The V gene end was trimmed by 5 bases and the J gene end by 6 bases; junction bases not matched to a gene: 4. This CDR3 region has 14 residues. Germline V CDR1 and CDR2: MNHEY, SMNVEV (reference sequence). CDR3 in amino acids: CASSSGTSGIEQYF. DNA for the CDR3: TGTGCCAGCAGTAGCGGGACTAGCGGGATCGAGCAGTACTTC.

The chain recombines TRBV29-1 with TRBJ1-2, with 7 bases lining up with TRBD1. Unmatched junction bases numbered 12, after V lost 4 bases and J lost 7 bases. CDR3 length: 14 amino acids. Germline assignment: CDR1 SQVTM and CDR2 ANQGSEA. CDR3 residues: CSVVLGRGVAGYTF. The DNA for the CDR3 is TGCAGCGTTGTCTTAGGCAGGGGGGTTGCTGGCTACACCTTC.

A few counts support this clone. The rearrangement links TRBV11-2 to TRBJ2-2, with D perhaps TRBD2 (6 bases). Germline assignment: CDR1 SGHAT and CDR2 FQNNGV. V was trimmed by 6 bases and J by 0 bases, leaving 17 bases between them. The CDR3 sequence is 17 residues long. The CDR3 loop reads CASRGIRTIPNTGELFF. CDR3 DNA sequence: TGTGCCAGCAGGGGAATCCGGACTATCCCGAACACCGGGGAGCTGTTTTTT.

This clone has more than one count but fewer than ten. The J gene is TRBJ1-4, the V gene TRBV25-1, with D possibly TRBD1 on 5 matching bases. From germline, CDR1 is MGHDK and CDR2 SYGVNS. Trimming cost V 11 bases and J 8 bases, with 18 bases left between them. This CDR3 spans 13 amino acids. The CDR3 bases are TGTGCCTCATTGCCCCCAAAGGGGGAAAAACTGTTTTTT. Translating it yields CASLPPKGEKLFF.